This TCR beta chain was identified during a study of beta chain features in type 1 diabetes. One heparinised draw of blood, averaging about 110 mL, came from each donor. A few counts support this clone. No antigen is known for it. The isolated RNA, all of it, was reverse transcribed, so expressed TCRB transcripts were what got sequenced. The protocol was immunoSEQ multiplex PCR, while the TCRdb copy is restricted to in-frame clones and leaves out a portion. Here the sample spans over 120,000 clones, 10% to 15% being singletons. Study-level points and caveats: TCRB rearrangement may or may not be influenced by HLA type; here this remained unresolved. Cells with high TCR expression could be over-represented by cDNA sequencing. Type 1 diabetes patients showed fewer insertions and more deletions at VDJ junctions. Moderately but significantly shorter TCRB CDR3s were found in Type 1 diabetes patients in all four CD4+ subsets.

Sequencing was performed on central memory CD4+ T cells from blood. The clonotype was recovered from a man aged 18 to 29 with type 1 diabetes.

CDR3 region: CAGEGYNEQFF. In DNA form, the CDR3 reads TGTGCCGGGGAAGGTTACAATGAGCAGTTCTTC. This sequence joins TRBV2 and TRBJ2-1; D uncertain. From germline, CDR1 is SNHLY and CDR2 FYNNEI. V was pared by 11 bases and J by 4 bases, with 9 bases between. The CDR3 length is 11 residues.